These 20 T cell receptor beta chains were all obtained from the same sample, sequenced in a study of blood T cell repertoires in COVID-19 (dated by TCRdb to about 2020). The library was prepared using the immunoSEQ multiplex PCR assay. Here the immuneACCESS table is served through TCRdb, limited to in-frame sequences with V and J called. Missing clones are a known gap in these copies; in checked studies unresolved V genes cover under half, and the rest lacks a known reason. This sample holds over 45,000 clones; about four fifths were observed only once. Jointly, the top ten make up around 2% of the sample. Sequencing was performed on peripheral blood. The receptors were gathered from a woman in her sixties or seventies with acute or convalescent COVID-19.

The chain combines TRBV10-3 with TRBJ1-1; D remains unclear. This CDR3 has 14 residues. From germline, CDR1 is ENHRY and CDR2 SYGVKD. Trimming stripped 0 bases from V and 0 bases from J, with 5 bases between. The CDR3 loop reads CAISESSMNTEAFF. CDR3 nucleotide sequence: TGTGCCATCAGTGAGTCGTCCATGAACACTGAAGCTTTCTTT.

The rearrangement joins TRBV29-1 to TRBJ1-1; TRBD1 is a possible D gene (6 bases). Germline values: CDR1 SQVTM, CDR2 ANQGSEA. The CDR3 runs to 14 residues. Trimming removed 3 bases from V and 1 base from J, with 12 bases in between. The CDR3 reads CSVDLGGENTEAFF. The CDR3 bases are TGCAGCGTTGACCTAGGGGGTGAGAACACTGAAGCTTTCTTT.

In this sample, this clone turned up a few times. This chain uses TRBV7-2 with TRBJ1-1; a weak D match, TRBD1 (6 bases). The CDR3 is 15 residues long. Trimming left V 5 bases short and J 0 bases short, with 13 bases between. Germline V gene sequence: CDR1 SGHTA, CDR2 FQGNSA. The CDR3 is CASSTRDNMNTEAFF. CDR3 DNA: TGTGCCAGCAGCACCCGGGACAACATGAACACTGAAGCTTTCTTT.

CDR3 sequence: CASSERLLSNTEAFF. The CDR3 DNA is TGTGCCAGCAGCGAAAGACTGCTTTCAAACACTGAAGCTTTCTTT. V is TRBV5-4 and J is TRBJ1-1; no clear D gene. CDR1 and CDR2 from the germline V gene are SGHNT and YYREEE (reference sequence). The ends were cut back, 4 bases at V and 2 bases at J, with 15 bases in the middle. This CDR3 is built from 15 residues.

The CDR3 spells CSAKGGGKQFF. The CDR3 DNA is TGCAGTGCTAAGGGGGGAGGGAAGCAGTTCTTC. This sequence joins TRBV20-1 and TRBJ2-1; TRBD2 might be the D (7 bases). CDR1 DFQATT and CDR2 SNEGSKA come from the germline V gene (reference sequence). The CDR3 is made up of 11 amino acids. V gave up 4 bases and J gave up 11 bases, with 12 bases separating them.

The chain uses TRBV19 and TRBJ1-4; no clear D. Germline V gene sequence: CDR1 LNHDA, CDR2 SQIVND (reference sequence). The CDR3 spans 15 residues. Trimming took 6 bases from V and 2 from J, leaving 13 bases between them. The CDR3 spells CASSEGGTTNEKLFF. CDR3 in DNA: TGTGCCAGTAGCGAAGGAGGAACTACTAATGAAAAACTGTTTTTT.

The chain couples TRBV5-1 to TRBJ2-4; tentative D call: TRBD1 (5 bases). V dropped 0 bases and J dropped 13 bases, with 17 bases sitting between them. Germline values: CDR1 SGHRS, CDR2 YFSETQ. The CDR3 is 14 amino acids. The CDR3 loop is CASSLARTGDKQYF. The CDR3 DNA reads TGCGCCAGCAGCTTGGCTAGAACAGGAGACAAACAGTACTTC.

V and J are TRBV9 and TRBJ2-3; the D is unclear. Trimming left V 0 bases short and J 0 bases short, with 8 bases between. The CDR3 sequence is 15 residues long. The germline V gene has CDR1 SGDLS and CDR2 YYNGEE. CDR3: CASSVGTTSTDTQYF. The DNA of the CDR3 is TGTGCCAGCAGCGTAGGAACGACAAGCACAGATACGCAGTATTTT.

This sequence joins TRBV23-1 and TRBJ1-6, with D possibly TRBD1 on 5 matching bases. TRBV23-1 is classed as an ORF, of uncertain function. V lost 6 bases, J lost 0 bases, and 27 bases lay in between. The CDR3 extends over 21 amino acids. DNA of the CDR3: TGCGCCAGCAGCCCCACGCCCCATGGGGGAGGGTTCGGCTCCTATAATTCACCCCTCCACTTT. Amino acid sequence: CASSPTPHGGGFGSYNSPLHF.

The genes are TRBV5-5 and TRBJ2-7, with 7 nucleotides matching TRBD1. The CDR3 is 15 residues long. The germline V gene encodes CDR1 SGHKS and CDR2 YYEKEE (reference sequence). The V gene end was trimmed by 4 bases and the J gene end by 3 bases; junction bases not matched to a gene: 10. The chain's CDR3 is CASSVTGALVYEQYF. DNA of the CDR3: TGTGCCAGCAGCGTTACAGGGGCGCTGGTCTACGAGCAGTACTTC.

This clone came up once. The chain uses TRBV5-5 and TRBJ2-5; 7 nucleotides match TRBD2. CDR1 and CDR2 (germline): SGHKS, YYEKEE (reference sequence). V lost 2 bases and J lost 1; bases outside the gene matches: 11. The CDR3 sequence is 17 residues long. CDR3 DNA sequence: TGTGCCAGCAGCTTCCCAACTGGGGGAGGGGCCCAAGAGACCCAGTACTTC. As protein: CASSFPTGGGAQETQYF.

The CDR3 DNA reads TGTGCCAGCAAAATAGCGGGAGTTACAGATACGCAGTATTTT. Its protein product is CASKIAGVTDTQYF. The chain links TRBV28 to TRBJ2-3, with 9 bases lining up with TRBD2. V was pared by 7 bases and J by 3 bases, with 5 bases of the junction left unmatched. Germline V gene data show CDR1 as MDHEN and CDR2 as SYDVKM. The CDR3 length is 14 residues.

The genes are TRBV6-6 and TRBJ2-7; D not certain. V gave up 2 bases and J gave up 0 bases, with 8 bases separating them. Germline V gene lookup returns CDR1 MNHNY and CDR2 SVGAGI (reference sequence). The CDR3 has 14 residues. The DNA for the CDR3 is TGTGCCAGCAGTTACGAGAGTGGCTCCTACGAGCAGTACTTC. Translation gives CASSYESGSYEQYF.

This chain links TRBV27 with TRBJ2-7; 13 positions match TRBD2. The CDR3 extends over 15 amino acids. The germline gives CDR1 MNHEY, CDR2 SMNVEV (reference sequence). With V trimmed by 5 bases and J by 6 bases, 7 bases remained unmatched. The CDR3 region has the DNA TGTGCCAGCAGTGTAGGACTAGCGGGAGTCTCCGAGCAGTACTTC. The encoded protein is CASSVGLAGVSEQYF.

The V and J genes are TRBV28 and TRBJ2-7; 7 positions agree with TRBD1. In germline, CDR1 is MDHEN, CDR2 SYDVKM. The CDR3 is 14 amino acids. Unmatched junction bases numbered 8, after V lost 6 bases and J lost 3 bases. Here the CDR3 DNA reads TGTGCCAGCAGCAACGAACAGGGGTACTACGAGCAGTACTTC. This codes for CASSNEQGYYEQYF.

The V gene is TRBV10-3, the J gene TRBJ1-1; D might be TRBD1 (6 bases). The germline gives CDR1 ENHRY, CDR2 SYGVKD. V shed 6 bases and J shed 3 bases, with 11 bases lying between them. The CDR3 is 13 amino acids. The CDR3: CAIRPRGDTEAFF. The DNA for the CDR3 is TGTGCCATCAGGCCCAGGGGAGACACTGAAGCTTTCTTT.

The chain employs TRBV5-1 and TRBJ2-2; 12 bases map to TRBD2. CDR1 is SGHRS, CDR2 YFSETQ, per germline. J lost 7 bases, V lost 1 base, and 8 bases had no gene match. CDR3 length equals 17 residues. CDR3 in amino acids: CASSLNLAGGPGGELFF. CDR3 in DNA: TGCGCCAGCAGCTTGAATCTAGCGGGAGGGCCCGGCGGGGAGCTGTTTTTT. The whole variable domain, filled in from reference TRBV5-1 and TRBJ2-2, reads KAGVTQTPRYLIKTRGQQVTLSCSPISGHRSVSWYQQTPGQGLQFLFEYFSETQRNKGNFPGRFSGRQFSNSRSEMNVSTLELGDSALYLCASSLNLAGGPGGELFFGEGSRLTVL.

The chain combines TRBV5-1 with TRBJ1-5; 8 bases fit TRBD1. V lost 4 bases, J lost 4 bases, and 7 bases stayed unmatched. CDR3 length: 15 amino acids. Germline CDR1 is SGHRS and CDR2 is YFSETQ. The CDR3 reads CASSVQGAWNQPQHF. DNA of the CDR3: TGCGCCAGCAGCGTCCAGGGGGCTTGGAATCAGCCCCAGCATTTT.

The chain joins TRBV11-2 to TRBJ2-5; 8 nucleotides line up with TRBD2. Unmatched junction bases numbered 11, after V lost 3 bases and J lost 5 bases. The CDR3 runs to 16 residues. CDR1 and CDR2 from the germline V gene are SGHAT and FQNNGV. The CDR3 loop reads CASSFGTGGLGETQYF. The CDR3 DNA reads as TGTGCCAGCAGCTTCGGAACGGGGGGGCTCGGGGAGACCCAGTACTTC. Looking up the rest from reference TRBV11-2 and TRBJ2-5 gives the full variable domain: EAGVAQSPRYKIIEKRQSVAFWCNPISGHATLYWYQQILGQGPKLLIQFQNNGVVDDSQLPKDRFSAERLKGVDSTLKIQPAKLEDSAVYLCASSFGTGGLGETQYFGPGTRLLVL.

The V and J genes are TRBV10-1 and TRBJ1-2; 7 positions match TRBD1. Germline V CDR1 and CDR2: WNHNN, SYGVQD (reference sequence). This CDR3 has 19 residues. V trimming: 2 bases; J trimming: 2 bases; junction bases outside the gene matches: 17. The CDR3 reads CASSEGSFGTDSLNYGYTF. In nucleotides, the CDR3 is TGCGCCAGCAGTGAGGGGAGTTTCGGGACAGACTCCTTGAACTATGGCTACACCTTC.